This T cell receptor (beta chain) was captured by sequencing in a study of cytomegalovirus exposure and HLA in healthy donors. A multiplex PCR was run with 60 Vbeta primers and 13 Jbeta primers. Method: immunoSEQ multiplex PCR; TCRdb's copy keeps in-frame clones and lacks some. The sample has about 200,000 clones; roughly 79% are singletons. The study, taken as a whole, reports: The classifier, whose performance was assessed in both the original and validation cohorts, reportedly diagnosed cytomegalovirus status with high specificity and sensitivity. Productive rates of about 90% or about 30% were seen for most TCR beta V segments in an earlier analysis.

The germline V and J ends were trimmed by 0 bases and 6 bases, with 11 bases remaining between them. The CDR3 is made up of 14 amino acids. CDR1 and CDR2 from the germline V gene are LNHDA and SQIVND (reference sequence). A word on this clone: The antigen is unknown.

The receptor was derived from a young man in good health and CMV-seronegative. Sequenced sample: PBMCs. V and J are TRBV19 and TRBJ1-2, with D possibly being TRBD1 (6 bases). CDR3 loop: CASSIDPGADGYTF. CDR3 in DNA: TGTGCCAGTAGTATAGATCCAGGGGCGGATGGCTACACCTTC.